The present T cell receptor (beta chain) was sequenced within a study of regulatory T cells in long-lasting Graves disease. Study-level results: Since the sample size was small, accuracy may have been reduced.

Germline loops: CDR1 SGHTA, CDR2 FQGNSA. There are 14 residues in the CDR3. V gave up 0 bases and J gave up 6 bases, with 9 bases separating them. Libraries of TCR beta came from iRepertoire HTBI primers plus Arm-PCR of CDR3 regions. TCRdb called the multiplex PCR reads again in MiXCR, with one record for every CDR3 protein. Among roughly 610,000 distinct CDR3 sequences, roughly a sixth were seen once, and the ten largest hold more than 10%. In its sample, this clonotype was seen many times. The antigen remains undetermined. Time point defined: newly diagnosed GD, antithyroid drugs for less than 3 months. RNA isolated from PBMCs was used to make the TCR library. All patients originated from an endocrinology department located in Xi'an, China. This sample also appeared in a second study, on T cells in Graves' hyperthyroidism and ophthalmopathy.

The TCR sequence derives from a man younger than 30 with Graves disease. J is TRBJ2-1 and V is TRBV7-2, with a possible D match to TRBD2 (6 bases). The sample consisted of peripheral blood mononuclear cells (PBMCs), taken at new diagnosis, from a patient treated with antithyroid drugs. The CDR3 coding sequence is TGTGCCAGCAGCTTAGCCGGCGGGACCAATGAGCAGTTCTTC. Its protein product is CASSLAGGTNEQFF. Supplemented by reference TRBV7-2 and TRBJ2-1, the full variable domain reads GAGVSQSPSNKVTEKGKDVELRCDPISGHTALYWYRQSLGQGLEFLIYFQGNSAPDKSGLPSDRFSAERTGGSVSTLTIQRTQQEDSAVYLCASSLAGGTNEQFFGPGTRLTVL.